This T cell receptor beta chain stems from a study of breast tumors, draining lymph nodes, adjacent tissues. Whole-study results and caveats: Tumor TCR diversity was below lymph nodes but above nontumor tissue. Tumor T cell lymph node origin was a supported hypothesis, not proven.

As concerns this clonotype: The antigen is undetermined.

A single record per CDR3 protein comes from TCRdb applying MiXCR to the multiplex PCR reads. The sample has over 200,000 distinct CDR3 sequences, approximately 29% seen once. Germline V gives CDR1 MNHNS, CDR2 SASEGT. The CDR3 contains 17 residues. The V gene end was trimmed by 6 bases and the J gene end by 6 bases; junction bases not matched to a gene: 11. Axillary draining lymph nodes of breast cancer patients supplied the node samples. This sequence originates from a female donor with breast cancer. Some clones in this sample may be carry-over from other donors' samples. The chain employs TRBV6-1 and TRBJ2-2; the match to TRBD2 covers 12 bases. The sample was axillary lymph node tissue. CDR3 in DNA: TGTGCCAGCAGCAACCCTAGCGGGAGGGCCGATGCCGGGGAGCTGTTTTTT. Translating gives CASSNPSGRADAGELFF.